The next 19 T cell receptor beta chains were all read from a single sample in a study of CD8+ T cells in alopecia areata. Treatment given: oral pan-JAK inhibitor, 5-10 mg twice daily. RNA extraction and reverse transcription yielded cDNA as sequencing template. The method was immunoSEQ multiplex PCR; TCRdb's version includes in-frame clones alone and lacks a portion of them. Of more than 95,000 clones detected, approximately 60% appear once; the ten largest clones hold approximately 5.1%. The sample in question was CD4+ T cells sorted from blood, obtained at week 4, from a patient treated with tofacitinib. The receptors originated from a human donor with alopecia areata.

This clone turned up a few times. The chain employs TRBV4-1 and TRBJ1-2, with 9 bases fitting TRBD1. The CDR3 has 15 residues. V lost 5 bases, J lost 3 bases, and 7 bases stayed unmatched. CDR1 MGHRA and CDR2 YSYEKL come from the germline V gene. In nucleotides, the CDR3 is TGCGCCAGCAGCAAGGGGACAGGGAGTTACTATGGCTACACCTTC. Its translation is CASSKGTGSYYGYTF.

This sequence joins TRBV4-3 and TRBJ2-3; possibly TRBD2 for D (5 bases). The V gene lost 1 base and the J gene lost 1 base, with 12 bases spanning the gap. Germline CDR1 is LGHNA and CDR2 is YSLEER. The CDR3 has 16 residues. CDR3 loop: CASSQALAQGTDTQYF. DNA for the CDR3: TGCGCCAGCAGCCAAGCCCTAGCTCAAGGCACAGATACGCAGTATTTT.

This chain uses TRBV7-2 with TRBJ1-1; D is unclear. Between the trimmed V and J ends, which lost 7 bases and 1 base, there was a span of 13 bases. CDR3 length: 14 residues. Germline CDR1 is SGHTA and CDR2 is FQGNSA. CDR3 in amino acids: CASTTPWENTEAFF. The CDR3 DNA follows: TGTGCCAGCACTACGCCGTGGGAGAACACTGAAGCTTTCTTT.

The chain recombines TRBV13 with TRBJ1-2, with 7 positions matching TRBD1. V lost 5 bases to trimming and J lost 4 bases; unmatched junction nucleotides: 4. The V gene's germline CDR1 is PRHDT and CDR2 FYEKMQ (reference sequence). CDR3 length: 13 amino acids. The chain's CDR3 is CASSRQGIYGYTF. CDR3 nucleotide sequence: TGTGCCAGCAGCCGACAGGGTATCTATGGCTACACCTTC.

This clone appeared a single time. The genes are TRBV4-2 and TRBJ2-5, with 9 bases fitting TRBD2. After removal of 4 bases from V and 4 bases from J, the junction contained 7 bases not matched to a gene. The V gene's germline CDR1 is LGHNA and CDR2 YNFKEQ. CDR3 size: 15 residues. The CDR3 protein is CASSPGGSGGETQYF. The CDR3 region has the DNA TGTGCCAGCAGCCCCGGGGGTAGCGGGGGAGAGACCCAGTACTTC.

The chain couples TRBV7-8 to TRBJ2-2; D is perhaps TRBD2 (5 bases). Per germline, CDR1 SGHVS and CDR2 FQNEAQ. CDR3 length equals 15 residues. Trimming stripped 5 bases from V and 3 bases from J, with 13 bases between. CDR3 protein: CASSRGRFDTGELFF. CDR3 DNA sequence: TGTGCCAGCAGCCGAGGGCGTTTTGACACCGGGGAGCTGTTTTTT.

Turning to this clone: In the same sample, other DNA sequences code for this CDR3. The rearrangement uses TRBV7-9 and TRBJ2-5; D call uncertain. The CDR3 contains 11 residues. Per germline, CDR1 SEHNR and CDR2 FQNEAQ (reference sequence). Trimming removed 5 bases at V and 5 bases at J, with 6 bases between. The CDR3 DNA follows: TGTGCCAGCAGCCTGAAGGAGACCCAGTACTTC. Encoded protein: CASSLKETQYF.

This CDR3 reads CASSSPLAGSTDTQYF. CDR3 DNA: TGTGCCAGCAGCTCACCACTAGCGGGAAGCACAGATACGCAGTATTTT. This chain joins TRBV5-4 and TRBJ2-3; 10 bases match TRBD2. V was pared by 3 bases and J by 0 bases, with 4 bases of the junction left unmatched. CDR1 is SGHNT, CDR2 YYREEE, per germline (reference sequence). This CDR3 has 16 residues.

This clone came up a few times. One junction end disagrees with the germline gene, perhaps due to a read error. This rearrangement joins TRBV29-1 to TRBJ1-3; 9 nucleotides align to TRBD1. Germline V gene lookup returns CDR1 SQVTM and CDR2 ANQGSEA. There are 16 residues in the CDR3. The CDR3 sequence: CSVEGDRALSGNTIYF. The CDR3 nucleotides read TGCAGCGTCGAAGGGGACAGGGCGCTCTCTGGAAACACCATATATTTT. Looking up the rest from reference TRBV29-1 and TRBJ1-3 gives the full variable domain: SAVISQKPSRDICQRGTSLTIQCQVDSQVTMMFWYRQQPGQSLTLIATANQGSEATYESGFVIDKFPISRPNLTFSTLTVSNMSPEDSSIYLCSVEGDRALSGNTIYFGEGSWLTVV.

This clone showed up just a few times. V gene TRBV6-5 combines with J gene TRBJ1-2, with 8 bases that match TRBD1. Per germline, CDR1 MNHEY and CDR2 SVGAGI. This CDR3 is 15 amino acids long. V shed 2 bases, J shed 7 bases, and the junction held 9 bases outside the gene matches. The DNA of the CDR3 is TGTGCCAGCAGTTACGGAGGCAGGGGGCTTACTGGCTACACCTTC. It is translated as CASSYGGRGLTGYTF.

V and J are TRBV25-1 and TRBJ2-3, with 8 bases identical to TRBD1. V was pared by 0 bases and J by 6 bases, with 8 bases of the junction left unmatched. This CDR3 has 16 amino acids. Germline loops: CDR1 MGHDK, CDR2 SYGVNS. CDR3 nucleotide sequence: TGTGCCAGCAGTGAATACGGAAGGCAGGGGGCGGATACGCAGTATTTT. This sequence encodes CASSEYGRQGADTQYF.

The chain has TRBV27 and TRBJ2-1; TRBD2 agrees at 9 bases. V lost 0 bases and J lost 3; bases outside the gene matches: 9. Germline assignment: CDR1 MNHEY and CDR2 SMNVEV (reference sequence). The CDR3 totals 18 residues. The CDR3 DNA sequence: TGTGCCAGCAGTTTATCGGTTATAGCGGGAGCCAACTACAATGAGCAGTTCTTC. Its translation: CASSLSVIAGANYNEQFF.

The rearrangement joins TRBV7-2 to TRBJ2-5; D may correspond to TRBD1 or TRBD2 (5 bases each). This CDR3 is 15 amino acids long. V gave up 5 bases and J gave up 5 bases, with 18 bases separating them. CDR1 and CDR2 from the germline V gene are SGHTA and FQGNSA. CDR3 nucleotides: TGTGCCAGCAGCCCCCATGGGGGACCGGGGGAGACCCAGTACTTC. This sequence encodes CASSPHGGPGETQYF.

This sequence joins TRBV7-9 and TRBJ2-4; D is possibly TRBD2 (5 bases). Trimming shortened V by 5 bases and J by 8 bases, and 16 bases separated the two germline ends. In germline, CDR1 is SEHNR, CDR2 FQNEAQ (reference sequence). The CDR3 is 14 amino acids. The CDR3 reads CASSLGSSLHIQYF. The CDR3 DNA reads TGTGCCAGCAGCCTTGGCTCTAGCCTCCACATTCAGTACTTC.

The rearrangement uses TRBV29-1 and TRBJ2-2, with 8 bases identical to TRBD2. V gave up 5 bases and J gave up 0 bases; unmatched junction bases: 2. This CDR3 is built from 14 residues. Per germline, CDR1 SQVTM and CDR2 ANQGSEA. The CDR3 DNA is TGCAGCGTTTATAGCGGGGCGAACACCGGGGAGCTGTTTTTT. It translates to CSVYSGANTGELFF.

This clone was observed once. The chain employs TRBV9 and TRBJ2-1, with TRBD1 matching over 9 bases. V lost 0 bases to trimming and J lost 2 bases; unmatched junction nucleotides: 3. Germline loops: CDR1 SGDLS, CDR2 YYNGEE. This CDR3 has 16 residues. CDR3 in DNA: TGTGCCAGCAGCGTAGCTGGGACAGGGACCTACAATGAGCAGTTCTTC. This translates into CASSVAGTGTYNEQFF.

V is TRBV29-1 and J is TRBJ2-3; 7 positions agree with TRBD1. The junction had 6 bases not matched to a gene; V was cut back by 4 bases and J by 2 bases. This CDR3 has 14 residues. From germline, CDR1 is SQVTM and CDR2 ANQGSEA. CDR3 bases: TGCAGCGTTGGCGACAGGGCCCACACAGATACGCAGTATTTT. Translated: CSVGDRAHTDTQYF.

The chain is built from TRBV30 and TRBJ2-7; maybe TRBD2 (5 bases). Trimming removed 2 bases at V and 0 bases at J, with 14 bases between. This CDR3 comprises 15 residues. Per germline, CDR1 GTSNPN and CDR2 SVGIG (reference sequence). CDR3: CAWSRRTGSSYEQYF. The CDR3 DNA reads as TGTGCCTGGAGTCGTAGGACTGGCAGCTCCTACGAGCAGTACTTC. Together with reference TRBV30 and TRBJ2-7, the CDR3 gives the full variable domain: SQTIHQWPATLVQPVGSPLSLECTVEGTSNPNLYWYRQAAGRGLQLLFYSVGIGQISSEVPQNLSASRPQDRQFILSSKKLLLSDSGFYLCAWSRRTGSSYEQYFGPGTRLTVT.

The chain combines TRBV7-9 with TRBJ2-1; 11 nucleotides agree with TRBD2. The germline CDR1 and CDR2 sequences are SEHNR and FQNEAQ (reference sequence). The junction had 9 bases not matched to a gene; V was cut back by 3 bases and J by 2 bases. The CDR3 runs 18 residues. The CDR3 DNA follows: TGTGCCAGCAGCTTGGGACCTCCGGGACTAGCGGCCTACAATGAGCAGTTCTTC. It codes for CASSLGPPGLAAYNEQFF.